These 28 T cell receptor beta chains were all obtained from the same sample, sequenced in a study of blood T cell repertoires in COVID-19. Data came from immunoSEQ multiplex PCR; TCRdb stores just in-frame clones and leaves some out. The table includes about 440,000 clones, 90% detected once. The source material was PBMCs or T cells enriched from blood (not recorded which). These receptors came from a man between 18 and 35 years old who had recovered from COVID-19.

This clone showed up just once. V is TRBV19 and J is TRBJ1-5; 8 nucleotides align to TRBD1. J lost 2 bases, V lost 3 bases, and 9 bases had no gene match. The CDR3 is 17 residues long. CDR1 is LNHDA, CDR2 SQIVND, per germline (reference sequence). The CDR3: CASSMGQAGKGNQPQHF. Here the CDR3 DNA reads TGTGCCAGTAGTATGGGACAGGCTGGGAAAGGCAATCAGCCCCAGCATTTT.

The chain couples TRBV23-1 to TRBJ1-2, with 10 bases aligning to TRBD1. TRBV23-1 is designated an ORF whose function remains uncertain. The CDR3 consists of 16 residues. The V gene end was trimmed by 3 bases and the J gene end by 4 bases; junction bases not matched to a gene: 8. CDR3 residues: CASSQNWGQGFYGYTF. The CDR3 DNA sequence: TGCGCCAGCAGTCAGAATTGGGGACAGGGGTTCTATGGCTACACCTTC.

The chain carries TRBV2 and TRBJ1-1; 7 bases line up with TRBD1. With V trimmed by 6 bases and J by 5 bases, 9 bases remained unmatched. This CDR3 contains 14 residues. CDR1 and CDR2 from the germline V gene are SNHLY and FYNNEI. CDR3 bases: TGTGCCAGCAGCCCGGACAGGCGTTTTACTGAAGCTTTCTTT. It yields the protein CASSPDRRFTEAFF.

This chain links TRBV11-2 with TRBJ2-7; 11 nucleotides agree with TRBD2. The CDR3 is made up of 15 amino acids. The germline V gene encodes CDR1 SGHAT and CDR2 FQNNGV. V lost 5 bases, J lost 4 bases, and 7 bases stayed unmatched. The CDR3 protein is CASSPGTSGVYEQYF. As DNA, the CDR3 is TGTGCCAGCAGCCCGGGGACTAGCGGAGTATACGAGCAGTACTTC.

This chain uses TRBV25-1 with TRBJ1-4, with D possibly matching TRBD1 (6 bases). Germline lookup yields CDR1 MGHDK and CDR2 SYGVNS. The CDR3 consists of 15 residues. V was pared by 4 bases and J by 10 bases, with 19 bases between. CDR3 loop: CASSAVSGDQGKLFF. In DNA form, the CDR3 reads TGTGCCAGCAGTGCGGTCTCAGGGGATCAGGGAAAACTGTTTTTT.

Remarks on this clone: Different DNA sequences within this sample yield the same CDR3. The chain has TRBV5-1 and TRBJ1-4, with TRBD1 matching 8 bases. This CDR3 region has 14 residues. Germline V gene sequence: CDR1 SGHRS, CDR2 YFSETQ. V lost 4 bases and J lost 8; bases outside the gene matches: 7. CDR3 DNA sequence: TGCGCCAGCAGCCTTGGACAGGGAGGGGAAAAACTGTTTTTT. It translates to CASSLGQGGEKLFF.

This clone showed up just once. The rearrangement uses TRBV5-4 and TRBJ2-7, with D perhaps TRBD2 (6 bases). The V end lost 4 bases, the J end lost 5 bases, and 19 bases lay between the germline ends. CDR1 and CDR2 (germline): SGHNT, YYREEE (reference sequence). The CDR3 spans 15 residues. The DNA of the CDR3 is TGTGCCAGCAGCCAAACACCTACTGCGGGGAACGAGCAGTACTTC. Protein product: CASSQTPTAGNEQYF.

The chain is built from TRBV6-5 and TRBJ1-2; TRBD1 matches at 7 bases. Germline V gene lookup returns CDR1 MNHEY and CDR2 SVGAGI. The CDR3 has 14 amino acids. J gave up 7 bases and V 5 bases, and 10 bases lay outside the gene matches. CDR3 DNA: TGTGCCAGCAGTCCCCCGGGACAGACTGGTGGCTACACCTTC. This codes for CASSPPGQTGGYTF.

This chain uses TRBV27 with TRBJ2-7; 9 nucleotides agree with TRBD2. J was trimmed by 3 bases and V by 2 bases; bases with no gene match: 2. Per the germline V gene, CDR1 is MNHEY and CDR2 is SMNVEV (reference sequence). CDR3 length equals 14 residues. CDR3 sequence: CASSLSGRIYEQYF. CDR3 bases: TGTGCCAGCAGTTTAAGCGGGAGGATCTACGAGCAGTACTTC.

The rearrangement uses TRBV10-2 and TRBJ2-1; 7 bases agree with TRBD1. The V gene end was trimmed by 1 base and the J gene end by 0 bases; junction bases not matched to a gene: 3. In germline, CDR1 is WSHSY, CDR2 SAAADI. The CDR3 contains 16 residues. The CDR3 DNA reads TGCGCCAGCAGTGAGTTGGACAGGAGCTCCTACAATGAGCAGTTCTTC. Amino acids: CASSELDRSSYNEQFF.

The J gene is TRBJ1-5, the V gene TRBV28; 7 bases line up with TRBD1. V gave up 6 bases and J gave up 3 bases; unmatched junction bases: 5. Germline V gene lookup returns CDR1 MDHEN and CDR2 SYDVKM. CDR3 length: 14 residues. The CDR3 nucleotides are TGTGCCAGCAGCCGGGACAGCCTCAATCAGCCCCAGCATTTT. This encodes CASSRDSLNQPQHF.

V usage is TRBV19 and J usage is TRBJ2-2; D possibly corresponds to TRBD1 (6 bases). Germline V gene lookup returns CDR1 LNHDA and CDR2 SQIVND (reference sequence). This CDR3 spans 13 amino acids. Trimming removed 3 bases at V and 5 bases at J, with 7 bases between. CDR3 nucleotides: TGTGCCAGTAGTATCAGGGGAACCGGGGAGCTGTTTTTT. Amino acid sequence: CASSIRGTGELFF.

V usage is TRBV11-2 and J usage is TRBJ2-1, with 13 bases aligning to TRBD2. The germline CDR1 and CDR2 sequences are SGHAT and FQNNGV. The V and J ends lost 6 bases and 4 bases, in that order; junction bases with no gene match: 6. The CDR3 runs to 16 residues. The CDR3 here is CASSHGTSGKYNEQFF. The CDR3 DNA follows: TGTGCCAGCAGTCACGGGACTAGCGGGAAATACAATGAGCAGTTCTTC.

Worth noting for this clone: The same CDR3 is also encoded by other DNA sequences in this sample. The chain couples TRBV12-3 or TRBV12-4 to TRBJ1-1; D may be TRBD1 (5 bases). Between the trimmed V and J ends, which lost 1 base and 10 bases, there was a span of 7 bases. This CDR3 spans 11 amino acids. CDR3 DNA: TGTGCCAGCAGTTTAGGCGGGGGAGCTTTCTTT. As protein: CASSLGGGAFF.

The V call is TRBV3-1 (or the pseudogene TRBV3-2), the J call TRBJ1-2; TRBD1 might be the D (6 bases). Per germline, CDR1 LGHDT and CDR2 YNNKEL (reference sequence). There are 16 residues in the CDR3. Between the trimmed V and J ends, which lost 0 bases and 0 bases, there was a span of 11 bases. CDR3 protein: CASSQENRASNYGYTF. As DNA, the CDR3 is TGTGCCAGCAGCCAAGAAAACAGGGCCTCTAACTATGGCTACACCTTC.

The rearrangement joins TRBV15 to TRBJ2-7; 8 positions agree with TRBD2. The CDR3 consists of 16 residues. The J segment lost 4 bases and the V segment lost 0 bases, leaving 8 bases of the junction unmatched. CDR1 and CDR2 from the germline V gene are LNHNV and YYDKDF (reference sequence). The CDR3 loop is CATSRDRREGVYEQYF. CDR3 DNA sequence: TGTGCCACCAGCAGAGATCGCCGGGAGGGAGTATACGAGCAGTACTTC.

The V gene is TRBV5-4, the J gene TRBJ1-3, with 7 bases aligning to TRBD1. Germline loops: CDR1 SGHNT, CDR2 YYREEE (reference sequence). The CDR3 is made up of 16 amino acids. With 6 bases clipped from V and 0 bases from J, the junction kept 9 bases outside the gene matches. The CDR3 DNA reads TGTGCCAGCAAAGAGACAGGGACCTTCTCTGGAAACACCATATATTTT. It codes for CASKETGTFSGNTIYF.

The chain couples TRBV15 to TRBJ2-3; D possibly corresponds to TRBD2 (6 bases). Per germline, CDR1 LNHNV and CDR2 YYDKDF (reference sequence). V was trimmed by 2 bases and J by 3 bases, leaving 12 bases between them. CDR3 length: 15 amino acids. The CDR3 coding sequence is TGTGCCACCAGCAGACCTCGGGAGCCTACAGATACGCAGTATTTT. Translating it yields CATSRPREPTDTQYF.

The V gene is TRBV20-1, the J gene TRBJ1-1; D is undetermined. V was clipped by 6 bases and J by 0 bases, with 11 bases between them. Germline V gene data show CDR1 as DFQATT and CDR2 as SNEGSKA (reference sequence). This CDR3 has 13 amino acids. The CDR3 DNA is TGCAGTGCAAGTGGCCAGTTGAACACTGAAGCTTTCTTT. Its protein product is CSASGQLNTEAFF.

J is TRBJ2-7 and V is TRBV6-5, with D maybe TRBD2 (5 bases). Between the trimmed V and J ends, which lost 5 bases and 5 bases, there was a span of 19 bases. The CDR3 runs to 15 residues. Germline V gene sequence: CDR1 MNHEY, CDR2 SVGAGI. Here the CDR3 DNA reads TGTGCCAGCAGTCCTATGAGTTCGAGGGCTGACGAGCAGTACTTC. Its translation: CASSPMSSRADEQYF.

This clone is a singleton in its sample. Here the CDR3 DNA reads TGTGCCTGGAGTGTACCCCCCCGGGGGGTAAATGAGCAGTTCTTC. The encoded protein is CAWSVPPRGVNEQFF. The chain combines TRBV30 with TRBJ2-1; TRBD2 matches at 7 bases. Germline V lookup: CDR1 GTSNPN, CDR2 SVGIG (reference sequence). This CDR3 has 15 amino acids. The ends lost 0 bases at V and 7 bases at J; junction bases unmatched: 9.

The V call is TRBV5-4, the J call TRBJ1-1; tentatively, D is TRBD1 (6 bases). This CDR3 is 13 amino acids long. Germline V lookup: CDR1 SGHNT, CDR2 YYREEE (reference sequence). V gave up 2 bases and J gave up 7 bases, with 12 bases separating them. The DNA for the CDR3 is TGTGCCAGCAGCTTTCGGGGGGCAGATGAAGCTTTCTTT. It is translated as CASSFRGADEAFF. Variable domain in full (rest from reference TRBV5-4 and TRBJ1-1): ETGVTQSPTHLIKTRGQQVTLRCSSQSGHNTVSWYQQALGQGPQFIFQYYREEENGRGNFPPRFSGLQFPNYSSELNVNALELDDSALYLCASSFRGADEAFFGQGTRLTVV.

This chain connects TRBV15 to TRBJ1-1, with D unresolved. Germline V gives CDR1 LNHNV, CDR2 YYDKDF (reference sequence). The CDR3 is 12 amino acids. Trimming took off 5 bases at V and 7 bases at J, with 11 bases between the two ends. CDR3 protein: CATSAAADEAFF. CDR3 DNA sequence: TGTGCCACCAGCGCGGCGGCAGATGAAGCTTTCTTT. The full variable domain, with the rest looked up from reference TRBV15 and TRBJ1-1, is DAMVIQNPRYQVTQFGKPVTLSCSQTLNHNVMYWYQQKSSQAPKLLFHYYDKDFNNEADTPDNFQSRRPNTSFCFLDIRSPGLGDTAMYLCATSAAADEAFFGQGTRLTVV.

This clone was seen once. This chain joins TRBV30 and TRBJ1-1; a weak D match, TRBD1 (6 bases). V lost 2 bases, J lost 9 bases, and 13 bases lay in between. This CDR3 is 12 amino acids long. Germline CDR1 is GTSNPN and CDR2 is SVGIG (reference sequence). The CDR3 spells CAWSTGQKKAFF. The CDR3, as DNA: TGTGCCTGGAGTACAGGACAGAAAAAAGCTTTCTTT.

As concerns this clone: Other DNA sequences in this specimen translate into the identical CDR3. The chain joins TRBV5-4 to TRBJ1-6; 8 bases match TRBD1. V lost 4 bases and J lost 7; bases outside the gene matches: 4. The CDR3 loop spans 14 amino acids. Germline V CDR1 and CDR2: SGHNT, YYREEE (reference sequence). CDR3 nucleotide sequence: TGTGCCAGCAGCCTAGGACAGGGAAATTCACCCCTCCACTTT. This translates into CASSLGQGNSPLHF.

The J gene is TRBJ2-7, the V gene TRBV10-3; 12 bases map to TRBD2. Germline V CDR1 and CDR2: ENHRY, SYGVKD. J lost 0 bases, V lost 7 bases, and 7 bases had no gene match. The CDR3 runs to 16 residues. The DNA of the CDR3 is TGTGCCATCACCCGAGGACTAGCGGGATCCTCCTACGAGCAGTACTTC. This encodes CAITRGLAGSSYEQYF.

V usage is TRBV10-3 and J usage is TRBJ2-7; D is possibly TRBD1 (5 bases). CDR3 length equals 12 residues. Germline-derived CDR1 and CDR2 are ENHRY and SYGVKD. Trimming took off 8 bases at V and 3 bases at J, with 11 bases between the two ends. DNA of the CDR3: TGTGCCATCGGCAGGGTCTACTACGAGCAGTACTTC. This encodes CAIGRVYYEQYF.

The rearrangement uses TRBV5-1 and TRBJ1-1; D is ambiguous. This CDR3 contains 12 residues. Between the trimmed V and J ends, which lost 5 bases and 5 bases, there was a span of 10 bases. Looked up from germline, CDR1 is SGHRS and CDR2 is YFSETQ. As DNA, the CDR3 is TGCGCCAGCAGTTACACGGGGACTGAAGCTTTCTTT. Translation gives CASSYTGTEAFF.